Presented here are 8 T cell receptor beta chains from one specimen sequenced in a study of post-analysis software for immune sequencing data. The antigens these receptors bind are not known. Broader study findings: Patients used a handful of TRBV segments, including TRBV5-6, TRBV5-1 and TRBV20-1, more often than controls.

Prepared TCR beta cDNA libraries contained unique molecular identifiers. TCRdb recomputed calls from the PCR reads with MiXCR, one row per CDR3 protein. Here the sample spans approximately 690,000 distinct CDR3 sequences, around 60% being singletons. The sequenced sample consisted of blood. The receptors here all came from a girl aged 2 to 9 with multiple sclerosis.

The genes are TRBV12-3 or TRBV12-4 and TRBJ1-6, with 7 bases aligning to TRBD1. The trim removed 6 bases at V and 9 bases at J, leaving 8 bases unmatched. This CDR3 has 14 residues. The chain's CDR3 is CASRHKQGFSPLHF. DNA of the CDR3: TGTGCCAGCAGGCACAAACAGGGGTTTTCACCCCTCCACTTT.

V is TRBV20-1 and J is TRBJ1-2; TRBD1 aligns across 7 bases. V was clipped by 6 bases and J by 5 bases; unmatched bases: 6. The CDR3 runs 12 residues. Germline-derived CDR1 and CDR2 are DFQATT and SNEGSKA (reference sequence). The CDR3 coding sequence is TGCAGTGCCCCAGCAGGGGGTTATGGCTACACCTTC. Translating it yields CSAPAGGYGYTF.

This clonotype was found a few times. The gene calls are TRBV11-2 and TRBJ2-3; D not certain. CDR1 SGHAT and CDR2 FQNNGV come from the germline V gene. The V gene lost 1 base and the J gene lost 0 bases, with 8 bases spanning the gap. The CDR3 runs 15 residues. CDR3 nucleotides: TGTGCCAGCAGCTTAGCCCCACGGAGCACAGATACGCAGTATTTT. Translating it yields CASSLAPRSTDTQYF. The whole variable domain, remainder taken from reference TRBV11-2 and TRBJ2-3, is EAGVAQSPRYKIIEKRQSVAFWCNPISGHATLYWYQQILGQGPKLLIQFQNNGVVDDSQLPKDRFSAERLKGVDSTLKIQPAKLEDSAVYLCASSLAPRSTDTQYFGPGTRLTVL.

The chain uses TRBV20-1 and TRBJ2-1; a weak D match, TRBD2 (5 bases). V was clipped by 5 bases and J by 6 bases, with 17 bases between them. This CDR3 is 14 amino acids long. Germline CDR1 and CDR2: DFQATT and SNEGSKA (reference sequence). CDR3 sequence (DNA): TGCAGTGCTCCCCAGAGGGCCCTTGGCAATGAGCAGTTCTTC. It yields the protein CSAPQRALGNEQFF.

V gene TRBV7-2 combines with J gene TRBJ2-5; 9 nucleotides line up with TRBD2. CDR1 and CDR2 from the germline V gene are SGHTA and FQGNSA. The CDR3 contains 17 residues. With 1 base clipped from V and 2 bases from J, the junction kept 8 bases outside the gene matches. The CDR3, as DNA: TGTGCCAGCAGCTTAGTCTTACTAGCGGGCTTACAAGAGACCCAGTACTTC. Translating it yields CASSLVLLAGLQETQYF.

J is TRBJ1-1 and V is TRBV3-1; D is undetermined. V was pared by 0 bases and J by 3 bases, with 2 bases between. The CDR3 is made up of 12 amino acids. Germline V lookup: CDR1 LGHDT, CDR2 YNNKEL (reference sequence). The CDR3 protein is CASSQDHTEAFF. The DNA of the CDR3 is TGTGCCAGCAGCCAAGATCACACTGAAGCTTTCTTT.

In its sample, this clonotype was seen a few times. The chain couples TRBV7-2 to TRBJ2-7, with TRBD2 matching over 12 bases. The length of the CDR3 is 16 residues. The J segment lost 7 bases and the V segment lost 3 bases, leaving 10 bases of the junction unmatched. Germline lookup yields CDR1 SGHTA and CDR2 FQGNSA. CDR3 DNA sequence: TGTGCCAGCAGCTTGGTTACTAGCGGGAGGATGAGGGAGCAGTACTTC. Translation gives CASSLVTSGRMREQYF.

The chain is built from TRBV27 and TRBJ2-5; perhaps TRBD2 as D (6 bases). The CDR3 runs to 14 residues. CDR1 and CDR2 from the germline V gene are MNHEY and SMNVEV (reference sequence). The ends were cut back, 3 bases at V and 0 bases at J, with 8 bases in the middle. The CDR3 DNA is TGTGCCAGCAGTTTGGAGGGCTACCAAGAGACCCAGTACTTC. Amino acids: CASSLEGYQETQYF.